These T cell receptor beta chains were read from a single sample in a study of blood T cell repertoires in COVID-19. Clones were read by immunoSEQ multiplex PCR, and TCRdb kept only the in-frame ones, dropping some. The sample carries 150,000 to 200,000 clones, over 75% recorded once. The sequenced material came from peripheral blood. These receptors all come from a man between 60 and 75 years old with acute or convalescent COVID-19. Both conserved end residues are trimmed from each CDR3.

V gene	J gene	CDR3 protein
TRBV2	TRBJ1-1	ASRQEVNTEAF
TRBV6-5	TRBJ2-1	ASSSTGEAEQF
TRBV5-6	TRBJ2-1	ASSEGLAEANEQF
TRBV24-1	TRBJ2-1	ATSDSGGGTYNEQF
TRBV28	TRBJ1-4	ASSTGTGPDEKLF
TRBV7-2	TRBJ2-7	ASSLNWRGEQY
TRBV2	TRBJ1-1	ASSELLEAF
TRBV5-1	TRBJ1-1	ASSLDGDRSTEAF
TRBV28	TRBJ1-6	ASTQRQGSNSPLH
TRBV6-5	TRBJ2-7	ASRTGTSGREEQY
TRBV7-9	TRBJ1-2	ASSLGDTMDRVYGYT
TRBV6-2/TRBV6-3	TRBJ1-2	ASSSAGHYGYT
TRBV29-1	TRBJ1-1	SVSQGRDTEAF
TRBV5-3	TRBJ2-5	ARSLADREETQY
TRBV29-1	TRBJ2-1	SVAALGLAGRTKQF
TRBV6-1	TRBJ2-1	ASSEAQDYNEQF
TRBV6-5	TRBJ2-1	ASSYSIYRGSEQF
TRBV28	TRBJ1-2	ASTPGGEGGNYGYT
TRBV9	TRBJ1-5	ASGSSGGNQPQH
TRBV7-2	TRBJ2-1	ASRGSPSYNEQF
TRBV19	TRBJ2-2	ASSIVSGANTGELF
TRBV6-6	TRBJ2-5	ASNTGGGTKTQY
TRBV7-9	TRBJ2-1	ASSFPSGVSYNEQF
TRBV4-1	TRBJ2-5	ASSRLLAGAETQY
TRBV4-1	TRBJ2-1	ASSQGGTSGNNEQF
TRBV7-3	TRBJ2-1	ASSSGRPPYNEQF
TRBV30	TRBJ1-1	AWSTGVNTEAF
TRBV4-1	TRBJ2-7	ASSQGLFYEQY
TRBV9	TRBJ2-5	ASSGGLAAAGTQY
TRBV9	TRBJ2-3	ASSVGGLAGVGTQY
TRBV27	TRBJ2-5	ASSLLGNQETQY
TRBV11-3	TRBJ2-4	ASSLSHTTSRALAKNIQY
TRBV25-1	TRBJ2-7	ASSDRTGRQQY
TRBV19	TRBJ1-2	ASTSQGIRGYT
TRBV7-2	TRBJ1-5	ASSSDSTNQPQH